This T cell receptor (beta chain) was captured by sequencing in a study of regulatory T cells in long-lasting Graves disease (dated by TCRdb to about 2021). Background for the entire study: Newly diagnosed Graves' disease patients had taken antithyroid drugs for less than 3 months. The study was registered as a clinical trial and conducted in China. Peripheral blood TCR sequencing and RNA sequencing compared persistent Graves' disease patients with newly diagnosed Graves' disease patients. A total of around 35 samples underwent TCR sequencing, from about 13 patients with persistent Graves' disease and 20 or so patients with newly diagnosed Graves' disease.

General study outcomes and caveats: Preferential use of TRBV28, TRBJ1-2 and TRBJ2-5 was observed in persistent disease, whereas TRBV20-1 and TRBJ2-1 were favored in newly diagnosed disease. Lower TCR Shannon entropy and fewer highly expanded clones were observed in persistent Graves' disease patients than in newly diagnosed patients, which suggested clonal expansion. A larger number of public clonotypes was shared among persistent patients (around 3,000) than among newly diagnosed patients (about 990). Sequencing and analysis were restricted to the TCR beta chain. The authors acknowledged the small sample size as a limitation that may reduce accuracy. Peripheral blood alone was examined, since thyroid tissue, which constituted the primary lesion, could not be accessed.

The time point label, as the study defines it: newly diagnosed GD, antithyroid drugs for less than 3 months. For both TCR sequencing and RNA sequencing, RNA was extracted from PBMCs using TRIzol. The diagnosis of Graves' disease followed American Thyroid Association guidelines. Patients for the study were recruited at an endocrinology department in Xi'an, China. From each patient, 7.5 to 10 milliliters of peripheral blood was collected into an EDTA anticoagulant tube. Ficoll Paque Plus density gradient separation was used to isolate PBMCs, and no further T cell sorting was performed. An Agilent 2100 Bioanalyzer and agarose gel were used to check RNA quality, while a NanoDrop 2000 measured RNA concentration. V lost 1 base and J lost 7 bases, and the count of bases not matched to a germline gene is 8. Taken from the germline V gene, the CDR1 and CDR2 loops are MGHRA and YSYEKL. The CDR3 contains 16 residues, cysteine and phenylalanine counted. The kept DNA is CDR3 alone, 48 bases in frame from the first base.

In its sample, this clonotype was seen many times. Its antigen target is currently unknown. No base quality values were provided; no much bigger clone lies one nucleotide off. Libraries were constructed by multiplex PCR. Data came from an Illumina HiSeq 4000. CDR3 regions were amplified by Arm-PCR with iRepertoire HTBI primers to construct TCR beta libraries. Before sequencing, the PCR products went through gel purification. The authors' pipeline ran thus. Gene usage analysis of CDR3 amino acid clonotypes relied on the roughly 60 TRBV and fewer than 15 TRBJ segments identified across samples. COPE and FqMerger were used to merge the filtered high-quality paired reads into contigs. BLAST was used to align contigs to the IMGT TRBV, TRBD and TRBJ reference genes, and CDR3 was defined following IMGT. Highly expanded clones were defined as clonotypes with a frequency above 0.1%. Shannon entropy was used to measure repertoire diversity, and the Gini coefficient was used to measure V-J evenness. Clonotypes shared by more than one individual were considered public. TCRdb redid the processing of the public reads, applying fastp at Q25 and MiXCR, and retained in-frame beta chains. Each entry is one CDR3 protein sequence, shown with its most common DNA and genes. TCRdb, not the original authors, processed these V and J calls. The sample table holds roughly 250,000 distinct CDR3 sequences, of which more than 15% were seen once. 12% to 15% of the sample is taken by the ten largest.

The same sample was also studied in work on T cells in Graves' hyperthyroidism and ophthalmopathy. As described in the second report: Stable Graves' hyperthyroidism was defined as the absence of progression to ophthalmopathy over 18 months of follow-up. Hyperthyroidism patients were newly diagnosed, had a disease duration of under 2 months, and were aged 18 to 65 years. Exclusion was applied to patients with uncontrolled infections, other autoimmune diseases, pregnancy or lactation. Diagnoses were based on clinical symptoms, serum thyroxine and TRAb, thyroid ultrasound and orbital computed tomography. A first-round RT-PCR of the TCR CDR3 used the HTBI primer set with the Qiagen OneStep RT-PCR kit. Most expanded thyroid clonotypes (frequency above 0.001) were also found in blood, which suggests that blood repertoires may mirror thyroid immune responses. A model built on a 13 V-J signature distinguished ophthalmopathy from stable hyperthyroidism, reaching around 90% sensitivity and 81.08% specificity in cross-validation and 80%/75% in testing. In validation, the model predicted progression to ophthalmopathy a median of approximately 6.6 months before onset, with about 67% sensitivity and almost 75% specificity. To identify TCR V-J signatures that set the groups apart, the researchers used a discovery cohort of 100 patients, made up of 40 to 45 with Graves' ophthalmopathy and 57 with stable Graves' hyperthyroidism. Whether ophthalmopathy could be predicted prospectively was tested in an independent validation cohort made up of under 20 hyperthyroidism patients plus 17 patients who later progressed to ophthalmopathy. The 90 to 100 discovery patients were randomly split 7:3 into training and test sets. Thyroid tissue and blood T-cell repertoires from six Graves' hyperthyroidism patients were also compared in the study. After blood sampling, hyperthyroidism patients were treated with methimazole at a starting dose of 30 mg daily, and ophthalmopathy patients were treated with high-dose intravenous methylprednisolone. A second multiplex PCR round built the libraries, followed by size selection and purification. Libraries were sequenced paired-end with 100 bp reads on an Illumina HiSeq2000. SOAPnuke was used to process the raw data, throwing out any read that contained adapters or uncalled bases, had a mean Phred below 15, or lacked an exact constant-primer or identifier match. High-quality paired reads were merged using COPE v1.2.5, and each unique nucleotide sequence was defined as a clonotype. MiTCR v1.1 was used to align the clonotypes against IMGT TRBV, TRBD and TRBJ reference segments. Only V-J combinations with frequency above 0.0001, covering about 99% of repertoires, were analysed. A TCS score was defined as the ratio between F50 (clonal expansion) and ExV (chaos), using BLOSUM62-based TCRdist between CDR3 peptides within each V-J. Welch's t-statistics and random forest reduced just over 500 V-J features to roughly 13, which were used in a naive Bayes classifier (R e1071). No statistical method was used to set the sample size in advance, and investigators knew the group allocation. TCR Vbeta CDR3 sequencing of 120 to 150 peripheral blood samples (43 ophthalmopathy, 75 to 85 hyperthyroidism and roughly 17 progressor patients) is reported in the paper.

The sequence is built from TRBV4-1 and TRBJ2-1; 9 nucleotides in the junction match TRBD2. This TCR came from a woman in her 30s with Graves disease. Donor details come from another sample of the same person, matched by shared clones. The sample consisted of peripheral blood mononuclear cells (PBMCs), taken at new diagnosis, from a patient treated with antithyroid drugs. The CDR3 has the sequence CASSQGGRGGRNEQFF. The sequenced DNA is TGCGCCAGCAGCCAAGGAGGGCGGGGGGGCCGTAATGAGCAGTTCTTC.